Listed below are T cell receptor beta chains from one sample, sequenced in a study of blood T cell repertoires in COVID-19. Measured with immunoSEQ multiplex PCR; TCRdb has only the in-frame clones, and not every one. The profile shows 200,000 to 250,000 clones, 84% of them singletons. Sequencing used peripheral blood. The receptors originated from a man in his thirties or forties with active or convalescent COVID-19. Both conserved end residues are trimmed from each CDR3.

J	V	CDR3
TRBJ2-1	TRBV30	AWTLTSGSMYEQF
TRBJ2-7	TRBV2	ASTPRWDKNYEQY
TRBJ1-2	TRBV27	ASSPGTGAAYGYT
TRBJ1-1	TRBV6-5	ASSYSQGEWTEAF
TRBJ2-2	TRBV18	ASSPGTGHTGELF
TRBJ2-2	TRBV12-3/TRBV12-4	ASSFGGTGELF
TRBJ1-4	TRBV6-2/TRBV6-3	ASSYRGTGGEKLF
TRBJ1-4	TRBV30	AWSVAGGKLF
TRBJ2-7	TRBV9	ASSVQDSEQY
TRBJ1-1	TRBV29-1	SVPQGGNTEAF
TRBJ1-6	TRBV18	ASSPAREIGPLH